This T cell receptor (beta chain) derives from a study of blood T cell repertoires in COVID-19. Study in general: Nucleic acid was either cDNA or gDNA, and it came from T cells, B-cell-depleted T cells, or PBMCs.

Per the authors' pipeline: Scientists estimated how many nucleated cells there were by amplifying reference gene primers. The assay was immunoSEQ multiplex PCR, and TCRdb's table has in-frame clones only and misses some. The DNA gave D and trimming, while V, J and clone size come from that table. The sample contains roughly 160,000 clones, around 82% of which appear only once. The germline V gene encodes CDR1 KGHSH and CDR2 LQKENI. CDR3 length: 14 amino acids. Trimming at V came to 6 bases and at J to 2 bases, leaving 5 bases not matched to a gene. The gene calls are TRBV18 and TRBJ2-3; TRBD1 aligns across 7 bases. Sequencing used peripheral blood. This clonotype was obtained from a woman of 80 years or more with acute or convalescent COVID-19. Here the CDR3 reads CASSPGTVTDTQYF. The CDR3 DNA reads TGTGCCAGCTCCCCGGGGACAGTCACAGATACGCAGTATTTT.